A single sample gave rise to the 10 T cell receptor beta chains below, sequenced in a study of shared clonotypes between healthy human individuals. In the naive CD8 group, cells lacked CD45RO and were positively selected for CCR7, so terminally differentiated effector memory CD45RA+ cells were left out. Using immunoSEQ multiplex PCR, the repertoire was profiled, and TCRdb retains in-frame clones only, with some absent. This table has roughly 770,000 clones, around 96% appearing once. Sequencing used naive CD8+ T cells sorted from blood. These receptors were taken from a man aged 25 to 40 in good health.

The chain joins TRBV30 to TRBJ2-1; 12 bases agree with TRBD2. In germline, CDR1 is GTSNPN, CDR2 SVGIG (reference sequence). This CDR3 is built from 17 residues. J gave up 8 bases and V 2 bases, and 13 bases lay outside the gene matches. The CDR3: CAWSPTPTSGRYHEQFF. In DNA, the CDR3 is TGTGCCTGGAGTCCCACCCCGACTAGCGGGAGATACCATGAGCAGTTCTTC.

This rearrangement joins TRBV27 to TRBJ1-2, with a tentative D call TRBD1 (5 bases). Trimming stripped 6 bases from V and 5 bases from J, with 16 bases between. Germline CDR1 MNHEY, CDR2 SMNVEV (reference sequence). The CDR3 is 14 amino acids. The CDR3 DNA sequence: TGTGCCAGCAGGGGGGAAAGGGGTCAGTATGGCTACACCTTC. This sequence encodes CASRGERGQYGYTF.

The chain is built from TRBV4-1 and TRBJ2-7; the match to TRBD2 covers 8 bases. Germline-derived CDR1 and CDR2 are MGHRA and YSYEKL. There are 15 residues in the CDR3. Trimming took 1 base from V and 2 from J; bases not matched to a gene: 4. This CDR3 is CASSQGASGPYEQYF. In nucleotides, the CDR3 is TGCGCCAGCAGCCAAGGGGCTAGCGGGCCCTACGAGCAGTACTTC.

The CDR3: CATSPSGSRYEQYF. In nucleotides, the CDR3 is TGTGCCACCAGCCCCAGCGGGAGTAGATACGAGCAGTACTTC. The genes are TRBV15 and TRBJ2-7; TRBD2 matches 8 bases. The V segment lost 5 bases and the J segment 4 bases; nucleotides outside the gene matches: 7. Germline loops: CDR1 LNHNV, CDR2 YYDKDF (reference sequence). This CDR3 has 14 residues.

The rearrangement uses TRBV29-1 and TRBJ2-5, with a weak D call TRBD1 (6 bases). This CDR3 spans 12 amino acids. Germline CDR1 reads SQVTM; CDR2 reads ANQGSEA. The V end lost 4 bases, the J end lost 5 bases, and 11 bases lay between the germline ends. The CDR3: CSVVSGVETQYF. The CDR3 DNA is TGCAGCGTTGTCTCAGGGGTGGAGACCCAGTACTTC.

The chain carries TRBV15 and TRBJ2-7; TRBD2 is a possible D gene (6 bases). The germline gives CDR1 LNHNV, CDR2 YYDKDF (reference sequence). The CDR3 loop spans 17 amino acids. Trimming removed 0 bases from V and 3 bases from J, with 18 bases in between. The CDR3 bases are TGTGCCACCAGCAGAGAGGCTGGGAGGCCACCAAACTACGAGCAGTACTTC. This translates into CATSREAGRPPNYEQYF.

The chain employs TRBV6-1 and TRBJ1-1; a possible D gene is TRBD1 (5 bases). Per the germline V gene, CDR1 is MNHNS and CDR2 is SASEGT. The CDR3 length is 11 residues. V was pared by 3 bases and J by 11 bases, with 10 bases between. CDR3 residues: CASSDGGRAFF. DNA for the CDR3: TGTGCCAGCAGTGATGGGGGACGGGCTTTCTTT.

This chain connects TRBV10-3 to TRBJ1-1; unclear D gene. The V gene lost 3 bases and the J gene lost 3 bases, with 5 bases spanning the gap. Germline V gene lookup returns CDR1 ENHRY and CDR2 SYGVKD. This CDR3 comprises 12 residues. This CDR3 is CAISESHTEAFF. In DNA form, the CDR3 reads TGTGCCATCAGTGAAAGTCACACTGAAGCTTTCTTT.

This chain joins TRBV10-2 and TRBJ2-3; D uncertain. V was shortened by 3 bases and J by 2 bases, with 15 bases between the two germline ends. CDR3 length: 16 residues. Germline lookup yields CDR1 WSHSY and CDR2 SAAADI. The CDR3 nucleotides are TGCGCCAGCAGTGACATGACGGTTTTTACCACAGATACGCAGTATTTT. Protein: CASSDMTVFTTDTQYF.

This chain joins TRBV27 and TRBJ2-1; 8 nucleotides line up with TRBD1. The trim removed 2 bases at V and 5 bases at J, leaving 5 bases unmatched. Germline loops: CDR1 MNHEY, CDR2 SMNVEV (reference sequence). The CDR3 loop spans 15 amino acids. CDR3 region: CASSLITGGDNEQFF. The CDR3 coding sequence is TGTGCCAGCAGTTTAATAACAGGGGGTGACAATGAGCAGTTCTTC.